The clone carrying this T cell receptor (beta chain) came up once. Its antigen is not known. Generated by immunoSEQ multiplex PCR, the TCRdb table keeps only in-frame clones and is missing some. The sample includes 800,000 to 950,000 clones, roughly 96% of them seen just once. CD45RO-negative, CCR7-selected cells formed the naive CD8 fraction, which excluded terminally differentiated effector memory CD45RA+ cells. The sample comes from a study of shared clonotypes between healthy human individuals. General study results and limits: Memory subsets generally showed lower estimated richness than naive subsets. Generation probabilities were higher for clonotypes shared across all four sorted-subset donors than for unshared ones. Around 5.4% of naive CD4 clonotypes were common to a few donors.

There are 15 residues in the CDR3. The J segment lost 5 bases and the V segment lost 5 bases, leaving 6 bases of the junction unmatched. Germline CDR1 MNHNY, CDR2 SVGAGI (reference sequence). This TCR came from a man younger than 40 in good health. The sequencing sample was made of naive CD8+ T cells sorted from blood. This sequence joins TRBV6-6 and TRBJ2-2, with TRBD2 identical over 9 bases. CDR3 sequence (DNA): TGTGCCAGCAGTCATAGCGGGAGTTGGACCGGGGAGCTGTTTTTT. Translation: CASSHSGSWTGELFF.